The 30 T cell receptor beta chains presented below share a single source sample, sequenced in a study of CD8+ T cells in alopecia areata. Regarding treatment: oral pan-JAK inhibitor, 5-10 mg twice daily. Extracted from the samples, RNA was reverse transcribed into cDNA to serve as the sequencing template. Generated by immunoSEQ multiplex PCR, the TCRdb table keeps only in-frame clones and is missing some. The sample shows about 270,000 clones, approximately 60% of them seen only once. Here the sequenced sample was CD4+ T cells sorted from blood, taken around week 54, from a patient treated with tofacitinib. The receptors stem from a human donor with alopecia areata.

J is TRBJ2-3 and V is TRBV13, with no clear D. Trimming took 3 bases from V and 4 from J, leaving 8 bases between them. Per germline, CDR1 PRHDT and CDR2 FYEKMQ (reference sequence). There are 13 residues in the CDR3. CDR3 sequence reads: CASSFQTADTQYF. CDR3 sequence (DNA): TGTGCCAGCAGCTTCCAGACTGCAGATACGCAGTATTTT.

V is TRBV6-1 and J is TRBJ2-1; TRBD1 agrees at 7 bases. CDR1 is MNHNS, CDR2 SASEGT, per germline. This CDR3 is built from 15 residues. V lost 6 bases to trimming and J lost 2 bases; unmatched junction nucleotides: 7. The CDR3 reads CASSRDRDPYNEQFF. The DNA for the CDR3 is TGTGCCAGCAGCCGAGACAGGGACCCCTACAATGAGCAGTTCTTC.

The V call is TRBV5-6, the J call TRBJ2-1, with 11 bases identical to TRBD2. Germline V lookup: CDR1 SGHDT, CDR2 YYEEEE. Trimming removed 4 bases from V and 8 bases from J; junction bases left unmatched: 14. The CDR3 spans 17 residues. The CDR3 reads CASSKTSGGRSWDEQFF. CDR3 sequence (DNA): TGTGCCAGCAGCAAAACTAGCGGGGGTAGGTCCTGGGATGAGCAGTTCTTC.

The chain joins TRBV9 to TRBJ2-7; D ambiguous. Looked up from germline, CDR1 is SGDLS and CDR2 is YYNGEE. CDR3 length: 16 residues. V dropped 0 bases and J dropped 2 bases, with 15 bases sitting between them. CDR3 nucleotides: TGTGCCAGCAGCGTAGGCCCTGGCGCAGCAGCCTACGAGCAGTACTTC. Protein: CASSVGPGAAAYEQYF.

The chain uses TRBV29-1 and TRBJ1-1; D is unresolved. The CDR3 totals 13 residues. The V end was cut by 1 base, the J end by 1 base, with 7 bases between. CDR1 is SQVTM, CDR2 ANQGSEA, per germline. CDR3 residues: CSVEVSQNTEAFF. The CDR3 DNA reads TGCAGCGTTGAAGTATCTCAGAACACTGAAGCTTTCTTT.

The rearrangement uses TRBV6-5 and TRBJ1-6; TRBD1 matches at 7 bases. Per germline, CDR1 MNHEY and CDR2 SVGAGI. CDR3 length: 13 residues. Unmatched junction bases numbered 5, after V lost 5 bases and J lost 10 bases. In DNA form, the CDR3 reads TGTGCCAGCAGTCAGAGAGGGGGCTCACCCCTCCACTTT. It encodes CASSQRGGSPLHF.

The rearrangement joins TRBV29-1 to TRBJ1-2; no clear D gene. CDR3 size: 12 residues. CDR1 is SQVTM, CDR2 ANQGSEA, per germline. Trimming cost V 7 bases and J 3 bases, with 12 bases left between them. CDR3 DNA sequence: TGCAGCGCCCCGGACGGGCACTATGGCTACACCTTC. It is translated as CSAPDGHYGYTF.

This chain links TRBV5-1 with TRBJ2-1, with D perhaps TRBD1 (5 bases). The length of the CDR3 is 12 residues. V dropped 7 bases and J dropped 8 bases, with 13 bases sitting between them. Germline CDR1 is SGHRS and CDR2 is YFSETQ. In nucleotides, the CDR3 is TGCGCCAGCGTTTCCCAGGGCGATGAGCAGTTCTTC. Translating it yields CASVSQGDEQFF.

This clone occurred a few times. The same CDR3 can be traced to other DNA sequences in this sample. This chain links TRBV5-1 with TRBJ2-7; D is uncertain. Germline V lookup: CDR1 SGHRS, CDR2 YFSETQ. V lost 0 bases to trimming and J lost 4 bases, with 5 bases between them. The CDR3 loop spans 12 amino acids. This chain's CDR3 is CASSLDGYEQYF. Here the CDR3 DNA reads TGCGCCAGCAGCTTGGACGGTTACGAGCAGTACTTC. The full variable domain, its missing parts supplied by reference TRBV5-1 and TRBJ2-7, is KAGVTQTPRYLIKTRGQQVTLSCSPISGHRSVSWYQQTPGQGLQFLFEYFSETQRNKGNFPGRFSGRQFSNSRSEMNVSTLELGDSALYLCASSLDGYEQYFGPGTRLTVT.

V is TRBV9 and J is TRBJ1-5; D remains unclear. The CDR3 has 13 residues. Germline loops: CDR1 SGDLS, CDR2 YYNGEE. V was pared by 1 base and J by 4 bases, with 6 bases between. CDR3 sequence: CASSVSGNQPQHF. The CDR3 nucleotides are TGTGCCAGCAGCGTAAGTGGGAATCAGCCCCAGCATTTT.

With respect to this clone: Germline is not matched at one junction end, which may reflect a read error. The V and J genes are TRBV7-7 and TRBJ2-5; D not certain. This CDR3 region has 14 residues. Germline V gene data show CDR1 as SSHAT and CDR2 as FNYEAQ (reference sequence). In DNA, the CDR3 is TGTGCTAGCAGCCAGGTGGCTCCCGGGGAGACCCAGTACTTC. It codes for CASSQVAPGETQYF.

The V and J genes are TRBV25-1 and TRBJ2-1; perhaps TRBD2 as D (5 bases). CDR1 and CDR2 from the germline V gene are MGHDK and SYGVNS. Trimming shortened V by 3 bases and J by 6 bases, and 9 bases separated the two germline ends. CDR3 length equals 13 residues. Here the CDR3 DNA reads TGTGCCAGCAGTGAGGGAGCCCGCAATGAGCAGTTCTTC. Residues: CASSEGARNEQFF.

A few counts support this clone. The chain is built from TRBV2 and TRBJ2-3, with a possible D match to TRBD2 (5 bases). Germline loops: CDR1 SNHLY, CDR2 FYNNEI. The CDR3 is 13 residues long. V was cut by 3 bases and J by 5 bases, with 9 bases left in between. CDR3 region: CASSDRRRDTQYF. The CDR3 region has the DNA TGTGCCAGCAGTGACAGGAGGAGAGATACGCAGTATTTT.

The chain joins TRBV2 to TRBJ1-1; D is perhaps TRBD1 (5 bases). V was clipped by 6 bases and J by 0 bases, with 11 bases between them. The CDR3 covers 14 residues. CDR1 and CDR2 (germline): SNHLY, FYNNEI. The CDR3 reads CASRGETMNTEAFF. The CDR3 DNA sequence: TGTGCCAGCAGGGGGGAGACCATGAACACTGAAGCTTTCTTT. Filled out from reference TRBV2 and TRBJ1-1, the complete variable domain reads EPEVTQTPSHQVTQMGQEVILRCVPISNHLYFYWYRQILGQKVEFLVSFYNNEISEKSEIFDDQFSVERPDGSNFTLKIRSTKLEDSAMYFCASRGETMNTEAFFGQGTRLTVV.

This sequence joins TRBV29-1 and TRBJ1-3, with D unresolved. The CDR3 runs 13 residues. Germline assignment: CDR1 SQVTM and CDR2 ANQGSEA. V dropped 6 bases and J dropped 4 bases, with 13 bases sitting between them. CDR3: CSVAYGVGNTIYF. The CDR3 coding sequence is TGCAGCGTGGCCTACGGGGTGGGAAACACCATATATTTT.

The chain combines TRBV6-5 with TRBJ2-3, with 8 nucleotides matching TRBD1. This CDR3 has 16 amino acids. Trimming removed 1 base from V and 2 bases from J; junction bases left unmatched: 5. Germline CDR1 is MNHEY and CDR2 is SVGAGI. The CDR3 DNA reads as TGTGCCAGCAGTTACTTCACGACAGGGGCCACAGATACGCAGTATTTT. Its protein is CASSYFTTGATDTQYF.

V usage is TRBV5-1 and J usage is TRBJ2-6; TRBD2 might be the D (6 bases). The V gene lost 4 bases and the J gene lost 0 bases, with 8 bases spanning the gap. The germline CDR1 and CDR2 sequences are SGHRS and YFSETQ. The CDR3 has 15 amino acids. The CDR3 reads CASSREPSGANVLTF. In DNA, the CDR3 is TGCGCCAGCAGCCGGGAGCCCTCTGGGGCCAACGTCCTGACTTTC. Based on the CDR3 plus reference TRBV5-1 and TRBJ2-6, the full variable domain is KAGVTQTPRYLIKTRGQQVTLSCSPISGHRSVSWYQQTPGQGLQFLFEYFSETQRNKGNFPGRFSGRQFSNSRSEMNVSTLELGDSALYLCASSREPSGANVLTFGAGSRLTVL.

The gene calls are TRBV2 and TRBJ2-2, with a tentative D call TRBD2 (5 bases). V was clipped by 5 bases and J by 6 bases, with 10 bases between them. This CDR3 is built from 13 residues. The germline CDR1 and CDR2 sequences are SNHLY and FYNNEI. CDR3 DNA: TGTGCCAGCAGTCCAGACTATTCCGGGGAGCTGTTTTTT. Protein: CASSPDYSGELFF.

This clone was detected only a few times. The chain employs TRBV4-1 and TRBJ1-5; D ambiguous. Trimming took 0 bases from V and 6 from J, leaving 12 bases between them. The germline gives CDR1 MGHRA, CDR2 YSYEKL. CDR3 length equals 15 residues. The CDR3 DNA is TGCGCCAGCAGCCAAGATGGGCAGAGCTTTCAGCCCCAGCATTTT. Its translation: CASSQDGQSFQPQHF.

The gene calls are TRBV9 and TRBJ1-6; 7 bases are shared with TRBD1. The CDR3 has 15 amino acids. Trimming took 3 bases from V and 9 from J; bases not matched to a gene: 9. Looked up from germline, CDR1 is SGDLS and CDR2 is YYNGEE. The CDR3 protein is CASSGEGGSGSPLHF. In DNA form, the CDR3 reads TGTGCCAGCAGCGGGGAAGGGGGCTCGGGTTCACCCCTCCACTTT.

This rearrangement joins TRBV30 to TRBJ1-2; tentatively, D is TRBD1 (5 bases). The CDR3 totals 15 residues. The germline V gene has CDR1 GTSNPN and CDR2 SVGIG (reference sequence). Deletions cut 0 bases from V and 6 bases from J, with 17 bases between. The CDR3 sequence: CAWSVPRGKVHGYTF. The CDR3 DNA is TGTGCCTGGAGTGTACCCCGGGGGAAGGTTCATGGCTACACCTTC.

J is TRBJ2-7 and V is TRBV30; D gene unclear. Germline V lookup: CDR1 GTSNPN, CDR2 SVGIG (reference sequence). Trimming left V 3 bases short and J 0 bases short, with 15 bases between. This CDR3 has 15 residues. The CDR3 bases are TGTGCCTGGAGCCCCCGGGCAGGATCCTCCTACGAGCAGTACTTC. Translating gives CAWSPRAGSSYEQYF.

The V gene is TRBV6-1, the J gene TRBJ2-7, with a possible D match to TRBD1 (6 bases). This CDR3 region has 14 residues. Germline-derived CDR1 and CDR2 are MNHNS and SASEGT. The V and J ends lost 8 bases and 2 bases respectively, with 16 bases between them. The CDR3 loop is CASPGADPPYEQYF. DNA for the CDR3: TGTGCCAGCCCAGGGGCTGACCCTCCCTACGAGCAGTACTTC.

In nucleotides, the CDR3 is TGTGCCAGCAGCTTAACTGGACAGCCCTACGAGCAGTACTTC. Amino acid sequence: CASSLTGQPYEQYF. The rearrangement joins TRBV7-3 to TRBJ2-7; maybe TRBD1 (6 bases). Trimming removed 0 bases at V and 2 bases at J, with 8 bases between. This CDR3 region has 14 residues. CDR1 is SGHTA, CDR2 FQGTGA, per germline.

The chain couples TRBV5-6 to TRBJ2-7; 11 nucleotides agree with TRBD1. This CDR3 region has 16 residues. Losses at the gene ends were 1 base for V and 2 bases for J; bases not matched to a gene: 5. Germline lookup yields CDR1 SGHDT and CDR2 YYEEEE. The CDR3 loop is CASSLPGTGGPYEQYF. The CDR3 DNA reads TGTGCCAGCAGCTTGCCTGGGACAGGGGGTCCCTACGAGCAGTACTTC.

This clone has a handful of counts. The chain has TRBV19 and TRBJ2-3; 9 positions match TRBD2. CDR1 and CDR2 (germline): LNHDA, SQIVND (reference sequence). The CDR3 spans 15 residues. V was pared by 1 base and J by 3 bases, with 2 bases of the junction left unmatched. Written as DNA, the CDR3 is TGTGCCAGTAGTATAGGAAGCGGGAGGACAGATACGCAGTATTTT. Its translation: CASSIGSGRTDTQYF.

The CDR3 protein is CASSQGDRAEKLFF. The CDR3 coding sequence is TGCGCCAGCAGCCAAGGGGACAGGGCTGAAAAACTGTTTTTT. The J gene is TRBJ1-4, the V gene TRBV4-1; TRBD1 matches at 9 bases. CDR3 length: 14 amino acids. Germline values: CDR1 MGHRA, CDR2 YSYEKL. The trim removed 1 base at V and 7 bases at J, leaving 1 base unmatched.

The rearrangement joins TRBV2 to TRBJ2-3; D possibly matches TRBD1 or TRBD2 (6 bases each). Germline CDR1 is SNHLY and CDR2 is FYNNEI. Trimming removed 7 bases at V and 1 base at J, with 12 bases between. This CDR3 is built from 14 residues. Here the CDR3 DNA reads TGTGCCAGCATTAGGAGGGGGGGCACAGATACGCAGTATTTT. Amino acid sequence: CASIRRGGTDTQYF.

V and J are TRBV2 and TRBJ1-5, with TRBD1 as a possible D gene (6 bases). This CDR3 is 15 amino acids long. Trimming removed 4 bases from V and 3 bases from J, with 13 bases in between. CDR1 is SNHLY, CDR2 FYNNEI, per germline. The chain's CDR3 is CASSAEGGTNQPQHF. The CDR3 coding sequence is TGTGCCAGCAGTGCGGAGGGGGGCACCAATCAGCCCCAGCATTTT.

The chain couples TRBV30 to TRBJ1-1, with D unresolved. This CDR3 spans 12 amino acids. Germline V gene lookup returns CDR1 GTSNPN and CDR2 SVGIG (reference sequence). The V and J ends lost 1 base and 5 bases respectively, with 8 bases between them. For the CDR3, the DNA is TGTGCCTGGAGTGGGGATCTGACTGAAGCTTTCTTT. Amino acids: CAWSGDLTEAFF.